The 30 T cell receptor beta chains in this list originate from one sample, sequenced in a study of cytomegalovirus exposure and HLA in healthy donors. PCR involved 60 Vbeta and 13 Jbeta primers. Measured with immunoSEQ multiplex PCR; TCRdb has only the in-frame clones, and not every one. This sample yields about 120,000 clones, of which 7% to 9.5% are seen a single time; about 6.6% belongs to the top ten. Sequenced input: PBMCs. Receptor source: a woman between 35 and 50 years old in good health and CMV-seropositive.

The CDR3 DNA follows: TGTGCCAGCAGCTTAGTTAGGGGGGGATATGGCTACACCTTC. Protein: CASSLVRGGYGYTF. V gene TRBV11-2 combines with J gene TRBJ1-2; D is possibly TRBD1 (6 bases). Germline-derived CDR1 and CDR2 are SGHAT and FQNNGV. This CDR3 is 14 amino acids long. V lost 1 base to trimming and J lost 5 bases, with 11 bases between them. The complete variable domain, with remaining parts taken from reference TRBV11-2 and TRBJ1-2, reads EAGVAQSPRYKIIEKRQSVAFWCNPISGHATLYWYQQILGQGPKLLIQFQNNGVVDDSQLPKDRFSAERLKGVDSTLKIQPAKLEDSAVYLCASSLVRGGYGYTFGSGTRLTVV.

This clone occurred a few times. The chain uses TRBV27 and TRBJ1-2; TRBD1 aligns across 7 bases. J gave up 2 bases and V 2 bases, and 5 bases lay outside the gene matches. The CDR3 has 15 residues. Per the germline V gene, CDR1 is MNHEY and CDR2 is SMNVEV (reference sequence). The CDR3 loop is CASSLEGALNYGYTF. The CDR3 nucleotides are TGTGCCAGCAGTTTAGAGGGGGCGTTAAACTATGGCTACACCTTC.

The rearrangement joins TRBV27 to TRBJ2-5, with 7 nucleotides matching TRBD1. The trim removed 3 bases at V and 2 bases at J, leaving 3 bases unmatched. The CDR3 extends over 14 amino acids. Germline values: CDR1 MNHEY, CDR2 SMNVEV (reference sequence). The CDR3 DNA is TGTGCCAGCAGTTTTACAGGGGATCAAGAGACCCAGTACTTC. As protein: CASSFTGDQETQYF.

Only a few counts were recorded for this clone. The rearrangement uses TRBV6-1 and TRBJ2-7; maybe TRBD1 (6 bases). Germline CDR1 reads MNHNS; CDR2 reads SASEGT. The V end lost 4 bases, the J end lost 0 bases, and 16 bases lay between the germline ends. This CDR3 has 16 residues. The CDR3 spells CASSANGDMSSYEQYF. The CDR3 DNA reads TGTGCCAGCAGTGCCAACGGGGACATGAGCTCCTACGAGCAGTACTTC.

CDR3 nucleotides: TGTGCCAGCAGTGAGGGACAGAGCACAGATACGCAGTATTTT. Translating gives CASSEGQSTDTQYF. V usage is TRBV2 and J usage is TRBJ2-3; 7 bases match TRBD1. J lost 0 bases, V lost 3 bases, and 0 bases had no gene match. There are 14 residues in the CDR3. Germline values: CDR1 SNHLY, CDR2 FYNNEI.

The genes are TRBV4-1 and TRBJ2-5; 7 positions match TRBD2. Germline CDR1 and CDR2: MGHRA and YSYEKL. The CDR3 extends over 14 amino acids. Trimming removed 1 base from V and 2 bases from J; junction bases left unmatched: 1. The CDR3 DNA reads TGCGCCAGCAGCCAAGTGGGACTACAAGAGACCCAGTACTTC. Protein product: CASSQVGLQETQYF.

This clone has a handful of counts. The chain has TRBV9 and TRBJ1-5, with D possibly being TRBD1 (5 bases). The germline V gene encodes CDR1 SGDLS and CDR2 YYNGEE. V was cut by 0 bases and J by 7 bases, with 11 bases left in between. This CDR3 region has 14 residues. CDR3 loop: CASSVGLGVQPQHF. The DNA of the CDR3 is TGTGCCAGCAGCGTAGGATTAGGGGTGCAGCCCCAGCATTTT.

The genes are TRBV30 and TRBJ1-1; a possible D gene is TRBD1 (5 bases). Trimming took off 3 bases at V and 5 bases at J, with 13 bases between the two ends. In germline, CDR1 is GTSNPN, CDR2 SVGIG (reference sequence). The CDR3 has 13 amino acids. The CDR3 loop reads CAWRLQGWTEAFF. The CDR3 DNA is TGTGCCTGGAGACTCCAGGGATGGACTGAAGCTTTCTTT.

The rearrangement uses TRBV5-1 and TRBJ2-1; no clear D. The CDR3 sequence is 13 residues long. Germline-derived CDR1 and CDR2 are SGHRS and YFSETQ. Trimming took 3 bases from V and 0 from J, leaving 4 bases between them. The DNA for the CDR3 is TGCGCCAGCAGCTCGGTCTCCTACAATGAGCAGTTCTTC. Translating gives CASSSVSYNEQFF.

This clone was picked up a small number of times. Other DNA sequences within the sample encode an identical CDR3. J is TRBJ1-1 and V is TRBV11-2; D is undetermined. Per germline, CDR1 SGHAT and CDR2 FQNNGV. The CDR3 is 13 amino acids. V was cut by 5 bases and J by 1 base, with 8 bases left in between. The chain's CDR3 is CASSLTANTEAFF. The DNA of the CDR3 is TGTGCCAGCAGCCTAACAGCGAACACTGAAGCTTTCTTT.

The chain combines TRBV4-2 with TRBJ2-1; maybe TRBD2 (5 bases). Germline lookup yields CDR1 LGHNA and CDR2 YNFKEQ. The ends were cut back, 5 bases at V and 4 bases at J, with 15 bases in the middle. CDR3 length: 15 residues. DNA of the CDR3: TGTGCCAGCAGCGTACGACTGGGAGCGTACAATGAGCAGTTCTTC. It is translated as CASSVRLGAYNEQFF.

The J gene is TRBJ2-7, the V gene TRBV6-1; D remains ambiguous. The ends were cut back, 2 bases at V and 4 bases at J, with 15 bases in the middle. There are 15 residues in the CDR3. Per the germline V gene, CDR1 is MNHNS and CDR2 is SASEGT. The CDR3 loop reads CASSESYGGSYEQYF. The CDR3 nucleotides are TGTGCCAGCAGTGAATCTTACGGTGGTAGTTACGAGCAGTACTTC.

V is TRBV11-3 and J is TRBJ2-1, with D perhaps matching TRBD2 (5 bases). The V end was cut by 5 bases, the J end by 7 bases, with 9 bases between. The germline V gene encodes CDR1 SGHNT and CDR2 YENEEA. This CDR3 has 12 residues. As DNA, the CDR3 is TGTGCCAGCAGCCGGACTCTTAATGAGCAGTTCTTC. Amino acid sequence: CASSRTLNEQFF.

The CDR3 protein is CASSWGGPDTEAFF. CDR3 nucleotide sequence: TGTGCCAGCAGTTGGGGGGGTCCGGACACTGAAGCTTTCTTT. V and J are TRBV27 and TRBJ1-1; a possible D gene is TRBD1 (5 bases). Trimming took off 4 bases at V and 3 bases at J, with 12 bases between the two ends. Germline CDR1 and CDR2: MNHEY and SMNVEV (reference sequence). This CDR3 is 14 amino acids long.

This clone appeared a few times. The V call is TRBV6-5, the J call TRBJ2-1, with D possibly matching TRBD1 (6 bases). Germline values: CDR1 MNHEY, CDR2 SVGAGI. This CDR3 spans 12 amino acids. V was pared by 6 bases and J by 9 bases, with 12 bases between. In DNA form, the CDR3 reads TGTGCCAGCAGGCCAGGGGTAGGTGAGCAGTTCTTC. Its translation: CASRPGVGEQFF.

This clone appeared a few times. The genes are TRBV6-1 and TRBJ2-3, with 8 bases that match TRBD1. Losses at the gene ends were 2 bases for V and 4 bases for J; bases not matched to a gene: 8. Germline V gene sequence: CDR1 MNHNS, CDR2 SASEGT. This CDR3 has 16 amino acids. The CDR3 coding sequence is TGTGCCAGCAGTGAAAAAGGTGGGACAGGTTCAGATACGCAGTATTTT. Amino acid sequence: CASSEKGGTGSDTQYF.

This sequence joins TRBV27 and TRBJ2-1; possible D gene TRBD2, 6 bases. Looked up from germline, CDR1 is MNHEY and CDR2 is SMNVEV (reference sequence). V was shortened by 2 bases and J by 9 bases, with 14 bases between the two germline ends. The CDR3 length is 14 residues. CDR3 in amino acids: CASSLRGDFGEQFF. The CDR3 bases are TGTGCCAGCAGTTTACGCGGGGACTTCGGTGAGCAGTTCTTC.

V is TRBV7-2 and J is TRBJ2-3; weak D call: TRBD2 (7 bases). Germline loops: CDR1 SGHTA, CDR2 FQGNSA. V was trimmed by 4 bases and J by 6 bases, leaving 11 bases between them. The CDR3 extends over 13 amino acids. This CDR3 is CASSSGGADTQYF. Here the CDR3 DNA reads TGTGCCAGCAGCTCTGGGGGGGCTGATACGCAGTATTTT.

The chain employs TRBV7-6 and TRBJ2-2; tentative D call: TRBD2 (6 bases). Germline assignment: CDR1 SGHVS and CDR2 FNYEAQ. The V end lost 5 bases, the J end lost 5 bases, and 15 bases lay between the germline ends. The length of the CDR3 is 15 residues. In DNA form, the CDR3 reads TGTGCCAGCAGCCCCTTTGAGACTAGGACCGGGGAGCTGTTTTTT. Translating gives CASSPFETRTGELFF.

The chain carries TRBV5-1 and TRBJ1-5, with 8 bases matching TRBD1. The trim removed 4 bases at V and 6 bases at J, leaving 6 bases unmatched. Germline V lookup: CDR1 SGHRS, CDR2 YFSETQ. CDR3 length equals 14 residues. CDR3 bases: TGCGCCAGCAGCCCGGACAGGGCTAGTCAGCCCCAGCATTTT. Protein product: CASSPDRASQPQHF. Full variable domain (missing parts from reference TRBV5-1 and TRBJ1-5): KAGVTQTPRYLIKTRGQQVTLSCSPISGHRSVSWYQQTPGQGLQFLFEYFSETQRNKGNFPGRFSGRQFSNSRSEMNVSTLELGDSALYLCASSPDRASQPQHFGDGTRLSIL.

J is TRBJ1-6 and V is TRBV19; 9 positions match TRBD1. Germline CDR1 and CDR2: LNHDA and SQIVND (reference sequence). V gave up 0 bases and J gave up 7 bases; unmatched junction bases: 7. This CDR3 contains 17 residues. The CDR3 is CASSIDPPDRGNSPLHF. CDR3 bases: TGTGCCAGTAGTATAGACCCCCCGGACAGGGGAAATTCACCCCTCCACTTT.

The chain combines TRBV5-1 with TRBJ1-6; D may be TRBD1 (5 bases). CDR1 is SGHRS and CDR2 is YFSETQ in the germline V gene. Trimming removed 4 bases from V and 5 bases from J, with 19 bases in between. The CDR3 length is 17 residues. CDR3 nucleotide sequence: TGCGCCAGCAGCCCTTGGGACCTGGGGGGTAATAATTCACCCCTCCACTTT. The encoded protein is CASSPWDLGGNNSPLHF.

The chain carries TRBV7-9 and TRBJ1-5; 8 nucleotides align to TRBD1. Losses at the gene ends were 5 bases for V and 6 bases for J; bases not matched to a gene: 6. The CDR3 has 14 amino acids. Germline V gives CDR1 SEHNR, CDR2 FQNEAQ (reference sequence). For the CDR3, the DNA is TGTGCCAGCAGCGTGGACAGGGAGGCTCAGCCCCAGCATTTT. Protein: CASSVDREAQPQHF.

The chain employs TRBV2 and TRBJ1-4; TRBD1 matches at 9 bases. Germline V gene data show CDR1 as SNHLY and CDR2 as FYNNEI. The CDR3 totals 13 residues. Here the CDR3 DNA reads TGTGTCACCACCGGGACAGGGAAAGAAAAACTGTTTTTT. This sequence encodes CVTTGTGKEKLFF.

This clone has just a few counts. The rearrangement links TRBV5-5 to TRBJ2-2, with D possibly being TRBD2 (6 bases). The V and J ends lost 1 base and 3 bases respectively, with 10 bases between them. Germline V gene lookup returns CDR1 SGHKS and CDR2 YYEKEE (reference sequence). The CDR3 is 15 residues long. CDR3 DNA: TGTGCCAGCAGCTTGTATGCTAGCGACACCGGGGAGCTGTTTTTT. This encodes CASSLYASDTGELFF.

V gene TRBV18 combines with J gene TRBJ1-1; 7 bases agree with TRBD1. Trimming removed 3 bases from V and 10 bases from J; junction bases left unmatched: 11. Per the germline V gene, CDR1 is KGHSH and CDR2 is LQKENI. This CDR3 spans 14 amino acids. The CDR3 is CASSPSRDRRGAFF. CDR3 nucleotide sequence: TGTGCCAGCTCACCGAGTCGGGACAGACGGGGAGCTTTCTTT.

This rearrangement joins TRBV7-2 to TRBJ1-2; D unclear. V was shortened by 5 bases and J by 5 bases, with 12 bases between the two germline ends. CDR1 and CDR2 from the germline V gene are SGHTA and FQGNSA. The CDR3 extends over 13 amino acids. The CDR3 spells CASSLFTGYGYTF. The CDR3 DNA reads TGTGCCAGCAGCCTCTTCACGGGGTATGGCTACACCTTC.

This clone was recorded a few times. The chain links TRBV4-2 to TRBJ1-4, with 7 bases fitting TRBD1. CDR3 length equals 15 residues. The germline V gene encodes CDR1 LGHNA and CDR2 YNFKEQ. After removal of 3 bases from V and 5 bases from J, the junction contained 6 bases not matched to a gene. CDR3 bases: TGTGCCAGCAGCCAGTTATTGACAGGGAATGAAAAACTGTTTTTT. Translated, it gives CASSQLLTGNEKLFF.

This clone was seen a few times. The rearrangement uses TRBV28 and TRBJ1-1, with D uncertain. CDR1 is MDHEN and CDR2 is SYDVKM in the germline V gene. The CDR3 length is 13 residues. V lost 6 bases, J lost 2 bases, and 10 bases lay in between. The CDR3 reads CASRPGGNTEAFF. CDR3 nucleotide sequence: TGTGCCAGCAGGCCAGGAGGAAACACTGAAGCTTTCTTT.

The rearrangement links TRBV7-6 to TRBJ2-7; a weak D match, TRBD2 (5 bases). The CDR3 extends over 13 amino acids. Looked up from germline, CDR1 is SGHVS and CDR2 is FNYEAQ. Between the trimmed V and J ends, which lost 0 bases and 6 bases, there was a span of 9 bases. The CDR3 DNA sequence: TGTGCCAGCAGCTTAGCGCCCGGGATCGAGCAGTACTTC. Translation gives CASSLAPGIEQYF.